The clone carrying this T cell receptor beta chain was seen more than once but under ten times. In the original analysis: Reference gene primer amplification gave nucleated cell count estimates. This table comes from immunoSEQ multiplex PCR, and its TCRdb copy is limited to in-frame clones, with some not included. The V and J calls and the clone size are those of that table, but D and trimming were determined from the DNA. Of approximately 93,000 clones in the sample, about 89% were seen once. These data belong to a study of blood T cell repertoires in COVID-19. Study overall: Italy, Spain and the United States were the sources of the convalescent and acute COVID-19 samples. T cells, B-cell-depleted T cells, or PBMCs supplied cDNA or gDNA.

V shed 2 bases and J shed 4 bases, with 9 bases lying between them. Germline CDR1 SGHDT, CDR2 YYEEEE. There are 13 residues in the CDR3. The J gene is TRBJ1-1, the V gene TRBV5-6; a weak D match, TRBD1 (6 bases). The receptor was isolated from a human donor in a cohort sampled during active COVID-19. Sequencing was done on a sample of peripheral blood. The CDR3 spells CASSFPQGTEAFF. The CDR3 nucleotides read TGTGCCAGCAGCTTCCCACAGGGCACTGAAGCTTTCTTT.